This T cell receptor beta chain was captured by sequencing in a study of T cells in Graves' hyperthyroidism and ophthalmopathy. Study conclusions and caveats: Stable hyperthyroidism and ophthalmopathy were separated using 13 V-J signatures. Most thyroid clonotypes that were expanded above 0.001 also turned up in blood.

Participants, patients aged 18 to 65, had newly diagnosed hyperthyroidism with a duration under 2 months. Each diagnosis was grounded in clinical symptoms, serum thyroxine and TRAb, thyroid ultrasound, and orbital computed tomography. This clonotype was counted at least ten times. Its target is unknown. The junction had 9 bases not matched to a gene; V was cut back by 5 bases and J by 5 bases. The germline V gene has CDR1 MNHEY and CDR2 SMNVEV (reference sequence). The CDR3 spans 14 residues. From RNA transcripts, TCR beta CDR3 regions were amplified. RT-PCR in the first round (using the HTBI primer set) targeted the TCR CDR3. TCRdb redid the calling of the multiplex PCR reads with MiXCR, one entry per CDR3 protein. The sample holds some 700,000 distinct CDR3 sequences, roughly a sixth seen once.

Input material: blood. V gene TRBV27 combines with J gene TRBJ2-7; 7 nucleotides match TRBD2. This TCR came from a man between 50 and 59 years old with Graves' hyperthyroidism. The CDR3 sequence: CASSPLGSGHEQYF. As DNA, the CDR3 is TGTGCCAGCAGTCCACTCGGTAGCGGGCACGAGCAGTACTTC.